This T cell receptor (beta chain) was retrieved from a study of T-cell reconstitution after alpha-beta-depleted transplantation in children. For TCRbeta, the library was prepared with unique molecular identifiers. TCRdb ran MiXCR on the PCR reads and lists one entry per CDR3 protein. The sample has around 380,000 distinct CDR3 sequences, 9.5% to 13% seen once. The germline CDR1 and CDR2 sequences are ENHRY and SYGVKD. This CDR3 comprises 14 residues. The ends lost 10 bases at V and 2 bases at J; junction bases unmatched: 8. This clonotype was detected only a few times. The sequencing here drew on PBMCs from the stem cell graft donor, taken from the stem cell graft. The receptor was isolated from a human donor who donated a stem cell graft to a child with acute myeloid leukemia. The V gene is TRBV10-3, the J gene TRBJ2-1; 7 nucleotides agree with TRBD2. The CDR3, as DNA: TGTGCCACAACAAGCGGGGAACCCTACAATGAGCAGTTCTTC. Translation: CATTSGEPYNEQFF.